A selection of T cell receptor beta chains follows, all from one sample in a study of CD8 T cells in Susac syndrome. One entry per CDR3 protein results from TCRdb running MiXCR on the immunoSEQ multiplex PCR reads. This repertoire shows some 120,000 distinct CDR3 sequences, roughly 91% found once; its top ten account for roughly 0.15%. Sequencing was carried out using CD4+ T cells from PBMCs. The receptors originated from a human donor in good health. Each CDR3 is given with its conserved first and last residue. Each record gives: V gene, CDR3 length, D gene, CDR3 protein. The D gene is left open where the match is weak.

v_gene: TRBV7-2
len: 13
d_gene: -
CDR3aa: CASSLSGASGYTF

v_gene: TRBV20-1
len: 13
d_gene: TRBD1
CDR3aa: CSAERQGFYGYTF

v_gene: TRBV7-2
len: 16
d_gene: TRBD2
CDR3aa: CASSLQREGRNNEQFF

v_gene: TRBV6-2/TRBV6-3
len: 12
d_gene: -
CDR3aa: CASSYAADTQYF

v_gene: TRBV12-3/TRBV12-4
len: 16
d_gene: TRBD2
CDR3aa: CASSLGAGAHTGELFF

v_gene: TRBV19
len: 14
d_gene: -
CDR3aa: CASSGQFYQETQYF

v_gene: TRBV6-2/TRBV6-3
len: 14
d_gene: -
CDR3aa: CASSTPGVKETQYF

v_gene: TRBV6-6
len: 15
d_gene: -
CDR3aa: CASSYPMALDYGYTF

v_gene: TRBV5-1
len: 17
d_gene: TRBD2
CDR3aa: CASSLAPRVAGSNEQFF

v_gene: TRBV10-3
len: 14
d_gene: -
CDR3aa: CAISEGGPQGPQHF

v_gene: TRBV20-1
len: 15
d_gene: TRBD1
CDR3aa: CSASKNRLGQGEAFF

v_gene: TRBV7-2
len: 13
d_gene: -
CDR3aa: CASSPGSDYGYTF

v_gene: TRBV7-2
len: 17
d_gene: TRBD1
CDR3aa: CASSLGVGTGNTGELFF

v_gene: TRBV7-8
len: 15
d_gene: TRBD1
CDR3aa: CASSLGGGQGSGYTF

v_gene: TRBV2
len: 14
d_gene: -
CDR3aa: CASSSVFGNTEAFF

v_gene: TRBV7-2
len: 14
d_gene: -
CDR3aa: CASETRVSGNTIYF

v_gene: TRBV7-9
len: 17
d_gene: TRBD2
CDR3aa: CASSFLGSGRARDEQFF

v_gene: TRBV6-2/TRBV6-3
len: 15
d_gene: -
CDR3aa: CASRNDRRTYNEQFF

v_gene: TRBV6-5
len: 13
d_gene: TRBD2
CDR3aa: CAAASGRGDEQFF

v_gene: TRBV19
len: 15
d_gene: -
CDR3aa: CASSKKRTDPYEQYF

v_gene: TRBV18
len: 13
d_gene: -
CDR3aa: CASSPRTEEEQYF

v_gene: TRBV15
len: 14
d_gene: -
CDR3aa: CATSRGDFEETQYF

v_gene: TRBV5-1
len: 14
d_gene: TRBD1
CDR3aa: CASSGGQLYNEQFF

v_gene: TRBV20-1
len: 14
d_gene: -
CDR3aa: CSARYSGLNQPQHF

v_gene: TRBV10-3
len: 15
d_gene: -
CDR3aa: CAISEALRTGEKLFF

v_gene: TRBV29-1
len: 13
d_gene: -
CDR3aa: CSVEGRESYEQYF

v_gene: TRBV6-2/TRBV6-3
len: 16
d_gene: -
CDR3aa: CASSYVGKGTNQPQHF

v_gene: TRBV5-1
len: 14
d_gene: TRBD1
CDR3aa: CASSLVSGGYGYTF

v_gene: TRBV13
len: 18
d_gene: TRBD1
CDR3aa: CASSRTGQGASGANVLTF

v_gene: TRBV3-1
len: 14
d_gene: -
CDR3aa: CASSPTSSNQPQHF

v_gene: TRBV12-3/TRBV12-4
len: 14
d_gene: -
CDR3aa: CASSDSGSNQPQHF

v_gene: TRBV6-5
len: 15
d_gene: TRBD2
CDR3aa: CASKPPGGPYNEQFF

v_gene: TRBV7-2
len: 15
d_gene: TRBD2
CDR3aa: CASSSIAGGSDTQYF